The 25 T cell receptor beta chains listed next were all sequenced from one sample in a study of blood T cell repertoires in COVID-19. Assay: immunoSEQ multiplex PCR; the TCRdb copy retains only in-frame clones and omits some. Of some 120,000 clones listed, 81% were seen once; the top ten hold about 18%. The sample comprised peripheral blood. The receptors were gathered from a man aged 25 to 45 with COVID-19, enrolled during active disease.

V is TRBV28 and J is TRBJ2-1; 7 bases match TRBD2. The V gene end was trimmed by 3 bases and the J gene end by 4 bases; junction bases not matched to a gene: 9. CDR1 MDHEN and CDR2 SYDVKM come from the germline V gene. CDR3 length: 16 residues. CDR3 DNA sequence: TGTGCCAGCAGTTTGGAGTTTAGCGGGCCTTACAATGAGCAGTTCTTC. As protein: CASSLEFSGPYNEQFF.

This clone was observed once. CDR3 DNA: TGTGCCAGCAGCGTAGGGGACAGCTTTCTCCATGCCCTCCACTTT. Amino acids: CASSVGDSFLHALHF. The chain uses TRBV9 and TRBJ1-6; the match to TRBD1 covers 7 bases. CDR1 is SGDLS, CDR2 YYNGEE, per germline. V shed 0 bases, J shed 14 bases, and the junction held 11 bases outside the gene matches. The CDR3 runs to 15 residues.

This clone was detected ten times or more. The V call is TRBV27, the J call TRBJ1-5; the D is unclear. The germline CDR1 and CDR2 sequences are MNHEY and SMNVEV (reference sequence). Trimming removed 2 bases at V and 7 bases at J, with 9 bases between. The CDR3 consists of 13 residues. The CDR3 nucleotides read TGTGCCAGCAGTTTAAAGGCGGGACAGCCCCAGCATTTT. Its translation: CASSLKAGQPQHF.

The chain is built from TRBV30 and TRBJ2-7; 10 bases align to TRBD2. V lost 2 bases, J lost 0 bases, and 4 bases stayed unmatched. The CDR3 spans 15 residues. CDR1 and CDR2 (germline): GTSNPN, SVGIG (reference sequence). The CDR3 bases are TGTGCCTGGAGTCTTCTAGCGGGGGCCTCCTACGAGCAGTACTTC. Its protein product is CAWSLLAGASYEQYF.

This chain links TRBV19 with TRBJ1-1, with D hard to call. Germline V gives CDR1 LNHDA, CDR2 SQIVND (reference sequence). The CDR3 covers 16 residues. V lost 3 bases and J 1 base, leaving 15 bases between the germline ends. The DNA of the CDR3 is TGTGCCAGTAGTATTGGCCCTGCCAGGCCGAACACTGAAGCTTTCTTT. It codes for CASSIGPARPNTEAFF.

This chain joins TRBV6-5 and TRBJ2-5, with 7 bases that match TRBD1. After removal of 6 bases from V and 5 bases from J, the junction contained 6 bases not matched to a gene. Germline V gene lookup returns CDR1 MNHEY and CDR2 SVGAGI. The CDR3 covers 13 residues. In nucleotides, the CDR3 is TGTGCCAGCAGCCGGACAGGTGGGGAGACCCAGTACTTC. It specifies CASSRTGGETQYF.

J is TRBJ2-3 and V is TRBV5-1; 8 bases match TRBD1. Trimming cost V 3 bases and J 5 bases; bases outside gene matches: 14. Germline CDR1 SGHRS, CDR2 YFSETQ. The CDR3 contains 17 residues. The CDR3 coding sequence is TGCGCCAGCAGCTCTCAACTCCGGACAGGGACAAAAGATACGCAGTATTTT. It translates to CASSSQLRTGTKDTQYF.

V and J are TRBV5-1 and TRBJ1-1; TRBD1 matches 7 bases. The CDR3 runs to 18 residues. Losses at the gene ends were 0 bases for V and 2 bases for J; bases not matched to a gene: 13. Germline V gives CDR1 SGHRS, CDR2 YFSETQ. The CDR3 region is CASSLDLPGQTLNTEAFF. CDR3 nucleotide sequence: TGCGCCAGCAGCTTGGATCTACCGGGACAGACTCTTAACACTGAAGCTTTCTTT.

On this clone: The same CDR3 also results from other DNA sequences found in this sample. The chain joins TRBV7-9 to TRBJ1-5; D is uncertain. The germline CDR1 and CDR2 sequences are SEHNR and FQNEAQ (reference sequence). This CDR3 has 13 residues. Trimming left V 2 bases short and J 2 bases short, with 4 bases between. CDR3 protein: CASSLSGNQPQHF. DNA for the CDR3: TGTGCCAGCAGCTTATCTGGCAATCAGCCCCAGCATTTT.

In the case of this clone: The junction departs from germline at one end; a sequencing error may be responsible. The J gene is TRBJ1-2, the V gene TRBV20-1; D unresolved. From germline, CDR1 is DFQATT and CDR2 SNEGSKA (reference sequence). The CDR3 sequence is 9 residues long. The CDR3 coding sequence is TGCAGTGGGAGCCCCCCGTTCTCCTTC. Translated: CSGSPPFSF.

This chain joins TRBV5-1 and TRBJ2-2; no reliable D call. CDR3 size: 15 residues. Trimming pared 4 bases from V and 5 bases from J, leaving 15 bases between. Germline V CDR1 and CDR2: SGHRS, YFSETQ. The CDR3 bases are TGCGCCAGCAGCGCAGTTGAGGATGAGACCGGGGAGCTGTTTTTT. Protein product: CASSAVEDETGELFF.

The genes are TRBV2 and TRBJ1-2, with 7 positions matching TRBD1. CDR3 size: 13 residues. Trimming at V came to 6 bases and at J to 4 bases, leaving 5 bases not matched to a gene. Per germline, CDR1 SNHLY and CDR2 FYNNEI. The CDR3 DNA follows: TGTGCCAGCAGCCCCGGGACAGTCTATGGCTACACCTTC. Translating it yields CASSPGTVYGYTF.

V is TRBV11-3 and J is TRBJ2-4, with D possibly TRBD1 on 6 matching bases. Looked up from germline, CDR1 is SGHNT and CDR2 is YENEEA. The V gene lost 4 bases and the J gene lost 6 bases, with 13 bases spanning the gap. The CDR3 covers 14 residues. The CDR3 region has the DNA TGTGCCAGCAGCTCCCGACAGGATCGAAACATTCAGTACTTC. This codes for CASSSRQDRNIQYF.

The CDR3, as DNA: TGTGCCAGTAGTGAGCGGGGAGAAAGGAGGAATGAGCAGTTCTTC. Translating gives CASSERGERRNEQFF. The J gene is TRBJ2-1, the V gene TRBV19; 7 nucleotides line up with TRBD2. The CDR3 runs to 15 residues. Looked up from germline, CDR1 is LNHDA and CDR2 is SQIVND (reference sequence). With 5 bases clipped from V and 7 bases from J, the junction kept 11 bases outside the gene matches.

The V gene is TRBV7-9, the J gene TRBJ1-2, with D perhaps matching TRBD1 (5 bases). Trimming cost V 5 bases and J 8 bases, with 27 bases left between them. The germline V gene has CDR1 SEHNR and CDR2 FQNEAQ (reference sequence). This CDR3 comprises 17 residues. The CDR3 loop reads CASSNQTVPLEIWGYTF. The CDR3 region has the DNA TGTGCCAGCAGCAACCAGACAGTCCCCTTAGAAATCTGGGGCTACACCTTC.

The gene calls are TRBV28 and TRBJ1-5; no clear D gene. Germline CDR1 reads MDHEN; CDR2 reads SYDVKM. The CDR3 contains 12 residues. V was pared by 5 bases and J by 7 bases, with 9 bases between. CDR3 loop: CASSPHIQPQHF. The CDR3 nucleotides are TGTGCCAGCAGTCCTCACATCCAGCCCCAGCATTTT.

This chain connects TRBV4-3 to TRBJ1-4, with TRBD1 matching over 10 bases. Germline V gene sequence: CDR1 LGHNA, CDR2 YSLEER. Germline trimming cut 1 base from V and 4 bases from J; bases unmatched to any gene: 6. The CDR3 runs to 17 residues. As DNA, the CDR3 is TGCGCCAGCAGCCAAGGGGGACAGGGGATCTTTAATGAAAAACTGTTTTTT. Its protein product is CASSQGGQGIFNEKLFF.

V and J are TRBV5-6 and TRBJ2-5; 12 nucleotides agree with TRBD2. The germline CDR1 and CDR2 sequences are SGHDT and YYEEEE. The CDR3 is 19 residues long. V lost 0 bases and J lost 4; bases outside the gene matches: 13. CDR3 residues: CASSLAVASGRALGETQYF. The DNA for the CDR3 is TGTGCCAGCAGCTTGGCGGTGGCTAGCGGGAGGGCCCTCGGAGAGACCCAGTACTTC. The full variable domain, its missing parts supplied by reference TRBV5-6 and TRBJ2-5, is DAGVTQSPTHLIKTRGQQVTLRCSPKSGHDTVSWYQQALGQGPQFIFQYYEEEERQRGNFPDRFSGHQFPNYSSELNVNALLLGDSALYLCASSLAVASGRALGETQYFGPGTRLLVL.

The rearrangement links TRBV29-1 to TRBJ1-1, with 8 bases aligning to TRBD1. J lost 5 bases, V lost 1 base, and 9 bases had no gene match. Germline CDR1 and CDR2: SQVTM and ANQGSEA. This CDR3 comprises 15 residues. CDR3: CSVEGVVDRGTEAFF. CDR3 coding DNA: TGCAGCGTTGAAGGCGTGGTTGACAGGGGAACTGAAGCTTTCTTT.

For the CDR3, the DNA is TGTGCCAGCAGCTCCCGGGACAGGGGTGTCTATGGCTACACCTTC. This encodes CASSSRDRGVYGYTF. V and J are TRBV7-9 and TRBJ1-2; 10 bases are shared with TRBD1. Germline loops: CDR1 SEHNR, CDR2 FQNEAQ (reference sequence). V was clipped by 4 bases and J by 4 bases; unmatched bases: 6. The CDR3 sequence is 15 residues long.

The chain has TRBV19 and TRBJ2-7, with 8 bases matching TRBD1. With 1 base clipped from V and 4 bases from J, the junction kept 0 bases outside the gene matches. The CDR3 spans 13 residues. CDR1 and CDR2 (germline): LNHDA, SQIVND (reference sequence). The DNA of the CDR3 is TGTGCCAGTAGTATAGGGACAGGGTACGAGCAGTACTTC. This sequence encodes CASSIGTGYEQYF.

The J gene is TRBJ2-2, the V gene TRBV28; 9 nucleotides agree with TRBD1. The CDR3 is 14 residues long. With V trimmed by 5 bases and J by 8 bases, 6 bases remained unmatched. The germline CDR1 and CDR2 sequences are MDHEN and SYDVKM. The CDR3: CASSTGGAGGELFF. CDR3 DNA: TGTGCCAGCAGTACAGGGGGCGCAGGGGGGGAGCTGTTTTTT.

This clone was counted only a few times. The chain joins TRBV5-1 to TRBJ1-5; the D gene is possibly TRBD1 (6 bases). CDR3 size: 15 residues. V was cut by 9 bases and J by 5 bases, with 21 bases left in between. Germline CDR1 is SGHRS and CDR2 is YFSETQ. The CDR3 reads CATLQGFRIDQPQHF. The CDR3 DNA reads as TGCGCCACATTACAGGGATTTCGAATAGATCAGCCCCAGCATTTT.

V and J are TRBV10-1 and TRBJ2-1; D is undetermined. This CDR3 spans 12 amino acids. Trimming removed 8 bases from V and 8 bases from J, with 13 bases in between. Germline V gene data show CDR1 as WNHNN and CDR2 as SYGVQD (reference sequence). The CDR3 DNA follows: TGCGCCAGCCGCGGAACCTCAGATGAGCAGTTCTTC. This translates into CASRGTSDEQFF.

The V and J genes are TRBV5-6 and TRBJ2-2; D gene unclear. This CDR3 comprises 13 residues. Trimming took off 2 bases at V and 3 bases at J, with 5 bases between the two ends. The germline V gene has CDR1 SGHDT and CDR2 YYEEEE. The chain's CDR3 is CASSFSDTGELFF. CDR3 sequence (DNA): TGTGCCAGCAGCTTCTCGGACACCGGGGAGCTGTTTTTT.